The present entry profiles one T cell receptor (beta chain) with its context. Its antigen is undetermined. The data were taken from a study of shared clonotypes between healthy human individuals. The V end lost 4 bases, the J end lost 5 bases, and 18 bases lay between the germline ends. The germline gives CDR1 SGHRS, CDR2 YFSETQ. The CDR3 length is 15 residues. Study-wide findings and caveats: Clonotypes shared by all four sorted-subset donors had higher generation probabilities than non-shared clonotypes. Sorted-subset sequencing, rarefaction showed, was incomplete despite large depth. Sequencing depth was a factor that was expected to affect clonotype sharing among donors.

Roughly 27,000 T cell genomes, or about 190 ng DNA, went into the sorted-subset replicate PCRs. Measured with immunoSEQ multiplex PCR; TCRdb has only the in-frame clones, and not every one. The sample has approximately 2.4 million clones, 90% to 97% seen once. The sample consisted of naive CD4+ T cells sorted from blood. As to subset: CD45RA+ positively selected. V is TRBV5-1 and J is TRBJ2-5, with TRBD1 as a possible D gene (7 bases). This clonotype was obtained from a man aged 18-30 years in good health. In DNA form, the CDR3 reads TGCGCCAGCAGCGACGTTACAGGGGCGGGGGAGACCCAGTACTTC. It yields the protein CASSDVTGAGETQYF.